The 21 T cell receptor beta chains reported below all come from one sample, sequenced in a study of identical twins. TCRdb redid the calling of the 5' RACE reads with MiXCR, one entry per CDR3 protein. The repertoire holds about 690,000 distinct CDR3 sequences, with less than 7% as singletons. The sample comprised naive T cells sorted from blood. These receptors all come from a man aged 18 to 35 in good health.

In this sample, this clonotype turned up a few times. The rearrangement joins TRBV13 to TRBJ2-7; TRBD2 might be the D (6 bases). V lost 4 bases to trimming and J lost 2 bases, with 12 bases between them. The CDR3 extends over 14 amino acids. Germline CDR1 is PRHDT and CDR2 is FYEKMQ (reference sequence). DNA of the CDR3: TGTGCCAGCAGCTCCGGGAGTCCGGCCTACGAGCAGTACTTC. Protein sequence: CASSSGSPAYEQYF.

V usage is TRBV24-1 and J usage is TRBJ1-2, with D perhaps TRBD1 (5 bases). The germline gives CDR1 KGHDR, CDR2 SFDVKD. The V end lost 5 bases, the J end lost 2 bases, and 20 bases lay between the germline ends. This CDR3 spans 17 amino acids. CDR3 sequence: CATSARISIRGNYGYTF. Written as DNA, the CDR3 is TGTGCCACCAGTGCCCGTATCAGTATTCGGGGGAACTATGGCTACACCTTC.

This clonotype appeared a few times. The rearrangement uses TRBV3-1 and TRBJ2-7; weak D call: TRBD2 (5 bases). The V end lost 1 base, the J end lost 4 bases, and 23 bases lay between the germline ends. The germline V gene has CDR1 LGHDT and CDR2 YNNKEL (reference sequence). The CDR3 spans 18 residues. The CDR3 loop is CASSQGIMAGLARYEQYF. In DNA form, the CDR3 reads TGTGCCAGCAGCCAAGGAATAATGGCTGGGCTAGCACGTTACGAGCAGTACTTC.

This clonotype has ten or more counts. DNA of the CDR3: TGCAGCGGAACAGGGGTGGTGGAGACCCAGTACTTC. It codes for CSGTGVVETQYF. V gene TRBV29-1 combines with J gene TRBJ2-5; TRBD1 matches at 7 bases. This CDR3 has 12 amino acids. V trimming: 7 bases; J trimming: 5 bases; junction bases outside the gene matches: 7. Germline V gives CDR1 SQVTM, CDR2 ANQGSEA.

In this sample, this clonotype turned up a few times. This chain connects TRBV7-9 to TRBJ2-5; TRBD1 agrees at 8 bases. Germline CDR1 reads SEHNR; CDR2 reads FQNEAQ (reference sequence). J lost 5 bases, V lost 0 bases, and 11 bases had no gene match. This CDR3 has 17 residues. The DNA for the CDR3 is TGTGCCAGCAGCTTAGCGCTACGACAGGGGCATCTGGAGACCCAGTACTTC. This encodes CASSLALRQGHLETQYF.

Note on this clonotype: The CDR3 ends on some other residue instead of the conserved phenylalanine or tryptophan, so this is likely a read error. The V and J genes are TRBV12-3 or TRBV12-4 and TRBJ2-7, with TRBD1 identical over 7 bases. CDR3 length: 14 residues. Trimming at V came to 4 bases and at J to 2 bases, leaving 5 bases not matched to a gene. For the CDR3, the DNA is TGTGCCAGCAGTTCCCGGGACAGCACCTACGAGCAGTACTGC. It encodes CASSSRDSTYEQYC.

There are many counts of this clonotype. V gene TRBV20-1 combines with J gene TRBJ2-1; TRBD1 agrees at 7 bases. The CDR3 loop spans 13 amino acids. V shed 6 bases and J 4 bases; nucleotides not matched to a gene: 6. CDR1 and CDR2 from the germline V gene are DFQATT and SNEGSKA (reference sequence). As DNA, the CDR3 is TGCAGTGCAAATGGACAGGTATACAATGAGCAGTTCTTC. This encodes CSANGQVYNEQFF.

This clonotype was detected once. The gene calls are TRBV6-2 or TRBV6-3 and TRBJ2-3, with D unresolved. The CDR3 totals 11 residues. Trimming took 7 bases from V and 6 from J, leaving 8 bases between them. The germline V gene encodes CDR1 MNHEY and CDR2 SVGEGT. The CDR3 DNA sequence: TGTGCCAGCACAACCTACGATACGCAGTATTTT. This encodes CASTTYDTQYF.

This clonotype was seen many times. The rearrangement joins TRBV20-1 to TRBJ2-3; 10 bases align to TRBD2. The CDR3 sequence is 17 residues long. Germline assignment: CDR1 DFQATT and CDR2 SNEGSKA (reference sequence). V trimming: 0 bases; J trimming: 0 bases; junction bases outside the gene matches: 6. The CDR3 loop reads CSARDLRLAGSTDTQYF. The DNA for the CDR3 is TGCAGTGCTAGAGATCTACGACTAGCGGGCAGCACAGATACGCAGTATTTT.

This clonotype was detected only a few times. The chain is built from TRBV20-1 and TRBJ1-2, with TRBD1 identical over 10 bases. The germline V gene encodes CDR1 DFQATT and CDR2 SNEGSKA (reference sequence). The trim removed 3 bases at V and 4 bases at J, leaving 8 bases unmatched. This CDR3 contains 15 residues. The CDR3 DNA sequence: TGCAGTGCTAGTGTCGGACAGGGGGATTTCTATGGCTACACCTTC. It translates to CSASVGQGDFYGYTF.

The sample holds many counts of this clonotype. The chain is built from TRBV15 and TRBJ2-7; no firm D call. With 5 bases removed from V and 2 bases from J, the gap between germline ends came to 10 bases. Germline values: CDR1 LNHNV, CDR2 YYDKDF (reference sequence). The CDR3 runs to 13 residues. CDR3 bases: TGTGCCACCAGCTCACAACAAGCCTACGAGCAGTACGTC. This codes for CATSSQQAYEQYV.

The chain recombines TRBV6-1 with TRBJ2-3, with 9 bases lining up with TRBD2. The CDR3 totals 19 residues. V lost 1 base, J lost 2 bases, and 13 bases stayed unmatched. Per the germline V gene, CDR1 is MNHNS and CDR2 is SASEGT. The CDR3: CASSEGRALAGDLTDTQYF. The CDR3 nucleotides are TGTGCCAGCAGTGAAGGAAGGGCCTTAGCGGGAGACCTCACAGATACGCAGTATTTT.

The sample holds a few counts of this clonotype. The DNA of the CDR3 is TGTGCCAGCAGCCAGACGGGACAGGGGGCGTTTGAGCAGTACTTC. It is translated as CASSQTGQGAFEQYF. The chain is built from TRBV7-9 and TRBJ2-7; 12 positions match TRBD1. Germline loops: CDR1 SEHNR, CDR2 FQNEAQ (reference sequence). V gave up 5 bases and J gave up 7 bases; unmatched junction bases: 9. This CDR3 spans 15 amino acids.

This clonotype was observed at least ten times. For the CDR3, the DNA is TGCAGCGCCAGACAGGATTACAATGAGCAGTTCTTC. Translated: CSARQDYNEQFF. J is TRBJ2-1 and V is TRBV29-1; TRBD1 might be the D (6 bases). CDR1 is SQVTM, CDR2 ANQGSEA, per germline. Trimming took off 7 bases at V and 4 bases at J, with 11 bases between the two ends. The length of the CDR3 is 12 residues.

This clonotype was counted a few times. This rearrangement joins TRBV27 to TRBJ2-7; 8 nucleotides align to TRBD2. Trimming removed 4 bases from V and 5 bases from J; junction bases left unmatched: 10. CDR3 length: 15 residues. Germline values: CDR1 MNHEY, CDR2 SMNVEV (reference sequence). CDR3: CASSSPAAGGNEQYF. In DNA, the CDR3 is TGTGCCAGCAGTTCCCCGGCGGCGGGAGGAAACGAGCAGTACTTC.

CDR3 residues: CASSILGGGSETQYF. DNA for the CDR3: TGTGCCAGCAGTATCCTGGGGGGAGGGTCAGAGACCCAGTACTTC. The V call is TRBV27, the J call TRBJ2-5, with 7 bases that match TRBD2. There are 15 residues in the CDR3. V was pared by 5 bases and J by 4 bases, with 10 bases of the junction left unmatched. Germline V gene lookup returns CDR1 MNHEY and CDR2 SMNVEV (reference sequence).

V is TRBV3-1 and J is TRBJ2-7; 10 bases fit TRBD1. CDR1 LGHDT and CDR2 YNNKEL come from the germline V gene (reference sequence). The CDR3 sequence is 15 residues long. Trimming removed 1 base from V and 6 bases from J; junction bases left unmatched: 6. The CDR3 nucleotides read TGTGCCAGCAGCCAAGGCCGGGACAGGGGTGGCGAGCAGTACGTC. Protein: CASSQGRDRGGEQYV.

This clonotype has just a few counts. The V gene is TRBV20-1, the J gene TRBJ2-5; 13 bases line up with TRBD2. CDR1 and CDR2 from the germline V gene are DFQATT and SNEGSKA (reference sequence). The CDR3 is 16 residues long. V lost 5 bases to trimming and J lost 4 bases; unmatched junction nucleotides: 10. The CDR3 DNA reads TGCAGTGCTTCTCCCACTAGCGGGAGGGTTTCAGAGACCCAGTACTTC. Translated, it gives CSASPTSGRVSETQYF.

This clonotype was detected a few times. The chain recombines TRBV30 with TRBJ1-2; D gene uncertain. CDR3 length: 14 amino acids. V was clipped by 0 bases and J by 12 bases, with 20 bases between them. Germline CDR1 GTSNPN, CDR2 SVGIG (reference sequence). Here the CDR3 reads CAWSVEAGRMLDTF. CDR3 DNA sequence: TGTGCCTGGAGTGTAGAGGCAGGTCGGATGTTAGACACCTTC.

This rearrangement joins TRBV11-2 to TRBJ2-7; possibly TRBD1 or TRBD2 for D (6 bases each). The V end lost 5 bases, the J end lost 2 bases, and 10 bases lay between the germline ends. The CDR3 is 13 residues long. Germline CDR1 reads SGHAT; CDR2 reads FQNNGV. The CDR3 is CASSGGLAYEQYV. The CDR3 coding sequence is TGTGCCAGCAGCGGGGGGCTAGCCTACGAGCAGTACGTC.

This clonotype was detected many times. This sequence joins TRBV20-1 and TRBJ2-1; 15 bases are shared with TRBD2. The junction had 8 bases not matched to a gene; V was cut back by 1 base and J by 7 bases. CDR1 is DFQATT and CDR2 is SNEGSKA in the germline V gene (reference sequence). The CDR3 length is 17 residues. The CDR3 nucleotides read TGCAGTGCTAGAGTAGGGACTAGCGGGAGGATCTGGAATGAGCAGTTCTTC. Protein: CSARVGTSGRIWNEQFF.